This T cell receptor beta chain was captured in a study of T cell changes during pregnancy in multiple sclerosis. Data came from immunoSEQ multiplex PCR; TCRdb stores just in-frame clones and leaves some out. The data show over 30,000 clones, 85% to 90% seen once. Germline V lookup: CDR1 GTSNPN, CDR2 SVGIG (reference sequence). The CDR3 consists of 14 residues. V was trimmed by 4 bases and J by 2 bases, leaving 12 bases between them. The TCR originated in a female donor with multiple sclerosis, enrolled in a pregnancy study. Specimen: CD8+ T cells from peripheral blood mononuclear cells, collected in the third trimester of pregnancy. The rearrangement links TRBV30 to TRBJ1-5, with D possibly matching TRBD1 (6 bases). The CDR3 here is CAWTEGVGNQPQHF. In DNA form, the CDR3 reads TGTGCCTGGACCGAGGGGGTGGGCAATCAGCCCCAGCATTTT.